The 16 T cell receptor beta chains below come from one sample, sequenced in a study of CD8 T cells in ankylosing spondylitis. Study outcomes and limitations: Ankylosing spondylitis blood appeared to carry a characteristic TCR beta motif of roughly eight highly homologous variants.

No antigen has been identified for these receptors. TCRdb independently ran MiXCR on the 5' RACE reads; one entry per CDR3 protein. The sample has 500,000 to 550,000 distinct CDR3 sequences, about 12% seen once. The sequencing input was blood, either unsorted or a sorted T cell fraction (not recorded which). The receptors come from a male donor with ankylosing spondylitis.

This chain connects TRBV5-5 to TRBJ2-7; 9 bases align to TRBD2. CDR3 length: 15 amino acids. In germline, CDR1 is SGHKS, CDR2 YYEKEE (reference sequence). V lost 1 base and J lost 5; bases outside the gene matches: 7. CDR3 coding DNA: TGTGCCAGCAGCTTGCCTAGCGGGGCCCTCCACGAGCAGTACTTC. Translating it yields CASSLPSGALHEQYF. The variable domain in full, with the rest retrieved from reference TRBV5-5 and TRBJ2-7, is DAGVTQSPTHLIKTRGQQVTLRCSPISGHKSVSWYQQVLGQGPQFIFQYYEKEERGRGNFPDRFSARQFPNYSSELNVNALLLGDSALYLCASSLPSGALHEQYFGPGTRLTVT.

This clonotype showed up just a few times. The genes are TRBV7-2 and TRBJ2-1; D is perhaps TRBD1 or TRBD2 (5 bases each). Per germline, CDR1 SGHTA and CDR2 FQGNSA. The CDR3 runs 13 residues. V was cut by 10 bases and J by 1 base, with 11 bases left in between. In nucleotides, the CDR3 is TGTGCCATCGAGGGGTCGTCCTACAATGAGCAGTTCTTC. Encoded protein: CAIEGSSYNEQFF. Full variable domain (rest looked up from reference TRBV7-2 and TRBJ2-1): GAGVSQSPSNKVTEKGKDVELRCDPISGHTALYWYRQSLGQGLEFLIYFQGNSAPDKSGLPSDRFSAERTGGSVSTLTIQRTQQEDSAVYLCAIEGSSYNEQFFGPGTRLTVL.

The table lists this clonotype with a few counts. V is TRBV3-1 and J is TRBJ1-2; 7 bases are a match to TRBD1. There are 13 residues in the CDR3. Per germline, CDR1 LGHDT and CDR2 YNNKEL (reference sequence). Losses at the gene ends were 6 bases for V and 4 bases for J; bases not matched to a gene: 5. CDR3 sequence reads: CASRAGGSYGYTF. The DNA for the CDR3 is TGTGCCAGCAGGGCAGGGGGAAGCTATGGCTACACCTTC.

A few counts support this clonotype. This chain links TRBV12-3 or TRBV12-4 with TRBJ1-1; 8 nucleotides align to TRBD1. The junction had 5 bases not matched to a gene; V was cut back by 8 bases and J by 0 bases. The CDR3 is 14 residues long. CDR3 bases: TGTGCCAGCCAAACAGGGGGAGTGAACACTGAAGCTTTCTTT. Translated: CASQTGGVNTEAFF.

This clonotype was seen more than once but under ten times. V is TRBV12-3 or TRBV12-4 and J is TRBJ2-5; 10 positions agree with TRBD2. J lost 3 bases, V lost 2 bases, and 6 bases had no gene match. The CDR3 extends over 16 amino acids. The CDR3 reads CASSLRTSGIKETQYF. The DNA of the CDR3 is TGTGCCAGCAGTTTACGGACTAGCGGAATAAAAGAGACCCAGTACTTC.

This clonotype has only a few counts. The chain uses TRBV19 and TRBJ2-5, with 9 bases identical to TRBD2. Germline V gene sequence: CDR1 LNHDA, CDR2 SQIVND (reference sequence). Trimming took 3 bases from V and 5 from J; bases not matched to a gene: 7. The CDR3 extends over 15 amino acids. CDR3 loop: CASSIAGGPVETQYF. CDR3 nucleotide sequence: TGTGCCAGTAGTATTGCGGGAGGGCCCGTCGAGACCCAGTACTTC.

This clonotype was seen more than once but under ten times. The rearrangement joins TRBV7-7 to TRBJ2-5; 11 nucleotides agree with TRBD2. The CDR3 totals 16 residues. V lost 8 bases, J lost 2 bases, and 10 bases stayed unmatched. Germline CDR1 SSHAT, CDR2 FNYEAQ (reference sequence). The CDR3 sequence: CASAKALAGGQETQYF. The CDR3 DNA is TGTGCCAGCGCCAAGGCCCTAGCGGGAGGACAAGAGACCCAGTACTTC.

J is TRBJ1-5 and V is TRBV4-1; TRBD1 is a possible D gene (5 bases). This CDR3 spans 15 amino acids. The V gene's germline CDR1 is MGHRA and CDR2 YSYEKL. The V end lost 0 bases, the J end lost 2 bases, and 8 bases lay between the germline ends. CDR3 nucleotides: TGCGCCAGCAGCCAAGAAGGGGTTGGCAATCAGCCCCAGCATTTT. Residues: CASSQEGVGNQPQHF.

There are a few counts of this clonotype. The chain links TRBV20-1 to TRBJ2-7; 8 bases line up with TRBD1. The CDR3 has 15 amino acids. V shed 1 base and J 2 bases; nucleotides not matched to a gene: 7. In germline, CDR1 is DFQATT, CDR2 SNEGSKA (reference sequence). The CDR3 sequence: CSARGGTGRTYEQYF. CDR3 bases: TGCAGTGCTAGAGGAGGGACAGGAAGAACCTACGAGCAGTACTTC.

Concerning this clonotype: A read error may be the cause here, since a much bigger clone is one base away. The rearrangement uses TRBV20-1 and TRBJ1-4, with D unresolved. Germline V gene lookup returns CDR1 DFQATT and CDR2 SNEGSKA (reference sequence). CDR3 length: 17 amino acids. CDR3 protein: CCARMPGDLATNEKLFF. In nucleotides, the CDR3 is TGCTGTGCTAGAATGCCCGGGGATCTTGCAACTAATGAAAAACTGTTTTTT.

The chain links TRBV6-5 to TRBJ1-1; the D is unclear. Germline assignment: CDR1 MNHEY and CDR2 SVGAGI. Between the trimmed V and J ends, which lost 3 bases and 1 base, there was a span of 12 bases. The CDR3 has 15 residues. CDR3 DNA sequence: TGTGCCAGCAGTTATGCTGGCCGGGAGAACACTGAAGCTTTCTTT. Encoded protein: CASSYAGRENTEAFF.

Only a few counts were recorded for this clonotype. This chain joins TRBV3-1 and TRBJ2-3, with 9 bases identical to TRBD2. The CDR3 covers 16 residues. V trimming: 0 bases; J trimming: 0 bases; junction bases outside the gene matches: 1. Looked up from germline, CDR1 is LGHDT and CDR2 is YNNKEL (reference sequence). CDR3 bases: TGTGCCAGCAGCCAAGATACTAGCGGGAGCACAGATACGCAGTATTTT. This translates into CASSQDTSGSTDTQYF.

The chain links TRBV20-1 to TRBJ2-5; 8 bases align to TRBD2. CDR3 length: 14 amino acids. Germline CDR1 DFQATT, CDR2 SNEGSKA (reference sequence). The junction had 8 bases not matched to a gene; V was cut back by 4 bases and J by 4 bases. The CDR3 region has the DNA TGCAGTGCTACCTTAGCGGGATTAGCAGAGACCCAGTACTTC. This translates into CSATLAGLAETQYF.

This clonotype was detected many times. The chain recombines TRBV20-1 with TRBJ2-3; 10 bases map to TRBD2. V gave up 5 bases and J gave up 3 bases; unmatched junction bases: 5. Germline-derived CDR1 and CDR2 are DFQATT and SNEGSKA (reference sequence). The CDR3 has 14 amino acids. DNA of the CDR3: TGCAGTGCTCTCAGCGGGAGGGGGACAGATACGCAGTATTTT. As protein: CSALSGRGTDTQYF.

The gene calls are TRBV20-1 and TRBJ2-1; 9 nucleotides agree with TRBD2. Germline V gives CDR1 DFQATT, CDR2 SNEGSKA (reference sequence). Trimming took 1 base from V and 5 from J; bases not matched to a gene: 3. There are 14 residues in the CDR3. CDR3 nucleotide sequence: TGCAGTGCTAGAGTTAGCGGGAGCCACAATGAGCAGTTCTTC. Protein: CSARVSGSHNEQFF.

The chain recombines TRBV29-1 with TRBJ2-2; D unclear. Per germline, CDR1 SQVTM and CDR2 ANQGSEA. This CDR3 spans 13 amino acids. V was clipped by 2 bases and J by 2 bases, with 6 bases between them. This CDR3 is CSVETVNTGELFF. Here the CDR3 DNA reads TGCAGCGTTGAAACCGTAAACACCGGGGAGCTGTTTTTT.